This T cell receptor beta chain was identified during a study of beta chain features in type 1 diabetes. Isolation of CD4+ naive, central memory, regulatory and stem cell-like memory cells was achieved by sorting via CD45RO/CCR7/CD25/CD127/CD95/CD27. Comment on this clone: As yet, its antigen is unknown.

This CDR3 has 16 residues. After removal of 5 bases from V and 2 bases from J, the junction contained 4 bases not matched to a gene. Germline V gene lookup returns CDR1 SGHRS and CDR2 YFSETQ. Study results and limitations: The naive, central memory and Treg TCRB repertoires of patients appeared to be more similar to one another than those of healthy donors.

Expressed TCRB transcripts got sequenced, as all isolated RNA was reverse transcribed. Some clones are missing from TCRdb's copy, which holds only in-frame ones; the method was immunoSEQ multiplex PCR. This table holds some 150,000 clones, nearly 9.5% found once. The sequenced material came from central memory CD4+ T cells from blood. The chain employs TRBV5-1 and TRBJ1-6, with TRBD1 identical over 10 bases. This TCR was sampled from a man aged 18 to 30 in good health. The CDR3, as DNA: TGCGCCAGCAGATACGGGACAGGGGCCTATAATTCACCCCTCCACTTT. Translation gives CASRYGTGAYNSPLHF.